Listed below are T cell receptor beta chains from one sample, sequenced in a study of cytomegalovirus exposure and HLA in healthy donors. Profiled with immunoSEQ multiplex PCR; TCRdb holds only in-frame clones, not every one. The data contain around 150,000 clones, approximately 62% of them singletons. The specimen sequenced was PBMCs. The receptor source for this set is a man aged 50-59 years in good health and CMV-seronegative. Both conserved end residues are trimmed from each CDR3.

J | V | CDR3
TRBJ1-2 | TRBV7-8 | ASGSPGTVNGYT
TRBJ1-6 | TRBV7-2 | ASSFRVSYNSPLH
TRBJ1-2 | TRBV5-4 | ASSLGQNYGYT
TRBJ2-1 | TRBV7-6 | ASSPSGLAGDNEQF
TRBJ2-1 | TRBV18 | ASSPPERGSYNEQF
TRBJ2-5 | TRBV5-5 | ASSPDREQETQY
TRBJ2-7 | TRBV25-1 | ATEELNEQY
TRBJ2-1 | TRBV7-2 | ASSFPETYNEQF
TRBJ2-1 | TRBV7-2 | ASSLWPSGGAYNEQF
TRBJ1-2 | TRBV6-5 | ASSYRTTGVNYGYT
TRBJ2-3 | TRBV19 | ASIKRTGSRTDTQY
TRBJ1-2 | TRBV10-3 | AISGQGGRGDGYT
TRBJ2-7 | TRBV18 | ASSPRDSYEQY
TRBJ2-1 | TRBV4-1 | ASSPQGARDEQF
TRBJ2-2 | TRBV6-4 | ASSEGLAGTGELF
TRBJ1-1 | TRBV9 | ASSVVDMNTEAF
TRBJ1-2 | TRBV28 | ASSASRGYGYT
TRBJ1-5 | TRBV5-1 | ASSLGQGGNSNQPQH
TRBJ2-2 | TRBV5-5 | ASSPGLAGRGGELF
TRBJ1-2 | TRBV5-1 | ASSPTGSNYGYT
TRBJ1-1 | TRBV7-9 | ASSLEAGENTEAF
TRBJ1-5 | TRBV6-5 | ASSYRGMQPQH
TRBJ1-2 | TRBV5-1 | ASSGDREHGYT
TRBJ2-1 | TRBV7-2 | ASSLDGGGNYNEQF
TRBJ1-5 | TRBV9 | ASSVGWGGQPQH
TRBJ1-5 | TRBV18 | ASSPGTGSNQPQH
TRBJ2-7 | TRBV5-1 | ASSPGEGRGYEQY
TRBJ2-5 | TRBV4-1 | ASSQDTGGETQY
TRBJ1-2 | TRBV9 | ASSVGATRANYGYT